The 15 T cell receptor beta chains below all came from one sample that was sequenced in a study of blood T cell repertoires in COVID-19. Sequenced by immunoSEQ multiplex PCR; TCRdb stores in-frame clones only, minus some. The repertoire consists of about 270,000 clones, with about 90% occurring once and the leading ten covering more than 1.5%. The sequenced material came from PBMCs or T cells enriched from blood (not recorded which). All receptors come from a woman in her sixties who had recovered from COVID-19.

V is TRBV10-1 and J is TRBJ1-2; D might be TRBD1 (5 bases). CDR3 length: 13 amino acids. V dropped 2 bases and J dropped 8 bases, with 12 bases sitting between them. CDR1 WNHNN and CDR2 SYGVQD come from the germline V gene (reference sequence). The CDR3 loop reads CASSEVPGRGYTF. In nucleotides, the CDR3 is TGCGCCAGCAGTGAGGTCCCAGGGCGCGGCTACACCTTC.

The DNA for the CDR3 is TGTGCCAGCCCGGACACCACGAAGTCTGGAAACACCATATATTTT. Protein: CASPDTTKSGNTIYF. The chain carries TRBV18 and TRBJ1-3; D might be TRBD1 (5 bases). V dropped 8 bases and J dropped 1 base, with 15 bases sitting between them. From germline, CDR1 is KGHSH and CDR2 LQKENI. The CDR3 has 15 amino acids.

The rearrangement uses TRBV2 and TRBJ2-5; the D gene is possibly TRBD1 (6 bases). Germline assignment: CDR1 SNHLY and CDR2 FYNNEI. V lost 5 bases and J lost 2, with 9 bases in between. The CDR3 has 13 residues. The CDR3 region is CASSWGRQETQYF. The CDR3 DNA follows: TGTGCCAGCAGTTGGGGGCGGCAAGAGACCCAGTACTTC.

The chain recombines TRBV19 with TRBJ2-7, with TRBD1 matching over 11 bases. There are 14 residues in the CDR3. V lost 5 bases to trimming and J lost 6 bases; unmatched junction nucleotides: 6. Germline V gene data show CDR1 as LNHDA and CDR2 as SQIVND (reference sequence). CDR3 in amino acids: CASSPGTGGFEQYF. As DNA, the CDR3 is TGTGCCAGTAGTCCGGGGACAGGGGGGTTCGAGCAGTACTTC.

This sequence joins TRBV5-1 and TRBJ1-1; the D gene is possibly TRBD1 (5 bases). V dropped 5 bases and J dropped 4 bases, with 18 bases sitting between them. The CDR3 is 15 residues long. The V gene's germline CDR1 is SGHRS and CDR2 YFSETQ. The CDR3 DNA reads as TGCGCCAGCAGACCGGACACTTATATAGGCACTGAAGCTTTCTTT. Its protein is CASRPDTYIGTEAFF.

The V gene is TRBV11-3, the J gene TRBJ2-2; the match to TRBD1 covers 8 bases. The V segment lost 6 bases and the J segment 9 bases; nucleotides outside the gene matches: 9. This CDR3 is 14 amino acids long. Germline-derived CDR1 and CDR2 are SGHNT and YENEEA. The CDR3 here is CASRAGTGHRELFF. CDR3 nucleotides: TGTGCCAGCAGGGCCGGGACAGGTCACCGGGAGCTGTTTTTT.

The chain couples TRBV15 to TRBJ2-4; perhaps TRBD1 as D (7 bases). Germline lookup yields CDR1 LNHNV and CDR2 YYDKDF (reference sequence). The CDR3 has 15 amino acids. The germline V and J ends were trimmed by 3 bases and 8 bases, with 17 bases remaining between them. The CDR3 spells CATSSDRAGLDIQYF. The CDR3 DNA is TGTGCCACCAGCAGTGACAGGGCGGGACTGGACATTCAGTACTTC.

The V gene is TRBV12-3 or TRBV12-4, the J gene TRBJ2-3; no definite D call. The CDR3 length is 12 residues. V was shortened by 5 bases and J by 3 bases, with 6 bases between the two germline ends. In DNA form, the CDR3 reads TGTGCCAGCAGTATCAGGACAGATACGCAGTATTTT. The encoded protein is CASSIRTDTQYF.

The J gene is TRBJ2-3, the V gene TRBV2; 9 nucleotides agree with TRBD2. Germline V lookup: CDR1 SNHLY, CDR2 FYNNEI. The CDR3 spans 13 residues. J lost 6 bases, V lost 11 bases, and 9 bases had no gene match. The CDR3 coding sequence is TGTGCCTGCCGGGCGGGGGGGCCGGATACGCAGTATTTT. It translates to CACRAGGPDTQYF.

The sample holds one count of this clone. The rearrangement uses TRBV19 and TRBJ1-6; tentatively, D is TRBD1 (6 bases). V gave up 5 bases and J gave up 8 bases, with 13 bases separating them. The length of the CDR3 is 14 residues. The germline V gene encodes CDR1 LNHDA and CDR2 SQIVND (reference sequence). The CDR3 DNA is TGTGCCAGTAGTCCACAGGGCTCCTATTCACCCCTCCACTTT. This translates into CASSPQGSYSPLHF.

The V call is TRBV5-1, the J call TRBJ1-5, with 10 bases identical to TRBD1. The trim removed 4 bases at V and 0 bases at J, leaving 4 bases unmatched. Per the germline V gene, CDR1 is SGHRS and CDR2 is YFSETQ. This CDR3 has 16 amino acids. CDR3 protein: CASSPGQGDSNQPQHF. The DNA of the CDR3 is TGCGCCAGCAGCCCCGGACAGGGGGATAGCAATCAGCCCCAGCATTTT.

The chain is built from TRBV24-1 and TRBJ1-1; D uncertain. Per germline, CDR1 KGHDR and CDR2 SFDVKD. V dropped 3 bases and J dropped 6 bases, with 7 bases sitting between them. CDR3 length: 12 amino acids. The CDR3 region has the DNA TGTGCCACCAGTGATGAGGGCGCTGAAGCTTTCTTT. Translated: CATSDEGAEAFF.

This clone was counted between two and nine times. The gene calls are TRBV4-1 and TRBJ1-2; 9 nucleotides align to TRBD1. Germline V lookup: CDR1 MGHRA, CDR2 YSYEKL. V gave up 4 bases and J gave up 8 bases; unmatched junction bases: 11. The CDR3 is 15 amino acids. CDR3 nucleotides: TGCGCCAGCAGCCGGAGCGGACAGGGGTTATTCGGCTACACCTTC. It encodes CASSRSGQGLFGYTF.

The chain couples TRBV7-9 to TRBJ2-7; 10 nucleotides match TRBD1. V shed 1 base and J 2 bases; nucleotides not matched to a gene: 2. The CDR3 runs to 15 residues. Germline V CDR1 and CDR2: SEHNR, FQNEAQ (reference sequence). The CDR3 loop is CASSLGGQGPYEQYF. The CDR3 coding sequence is TGTGCCAGCAGCTTAGGGGGACAGGGGCCCTACGAGCAGTACTTC.

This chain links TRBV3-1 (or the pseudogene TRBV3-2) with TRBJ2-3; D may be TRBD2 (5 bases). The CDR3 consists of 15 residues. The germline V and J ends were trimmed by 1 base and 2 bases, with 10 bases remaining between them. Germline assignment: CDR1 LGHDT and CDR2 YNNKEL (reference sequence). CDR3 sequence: CASSQAVANTDTQYF. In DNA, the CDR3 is TGTGCCAGCAGCCAAGCCGTAGCGAACACAGATACGCAGTATTTT.